This T cell receptor beta chain comes out of a study of graft-versus-host responses after intestinal transplantation. This CDR3 region has 15 residues. Germline assignment: CDR1 LGHNA and CDR2 YNFKEQ. Measured with immunoSEQ multiplex PCR; TCRdb has only the in-frame clones, and not every one. The sample carries about 120,000 clones, around 96% recorded once. Comment on this clone: Its target is not known.

This receptor was taken from a human donor who received an intestinal transplant. This chain uses TRBV4-2 with TRBJ2-5, with a weak D call TRBD1 (6 bases). The J call may be faulty, since TRBJ2-7 better matches the DNA end. Material: unstimulated CD8+ T cells sorted from spleen or lymph node cells, obtained before intestinal transplant. The CDR3 region has the DNA TGTGCCAGCAGCCAAGAGGCAGGGGATCCCTACGAGCAGTACTTC. Its protein is CASSQEAGDPYEQYF.